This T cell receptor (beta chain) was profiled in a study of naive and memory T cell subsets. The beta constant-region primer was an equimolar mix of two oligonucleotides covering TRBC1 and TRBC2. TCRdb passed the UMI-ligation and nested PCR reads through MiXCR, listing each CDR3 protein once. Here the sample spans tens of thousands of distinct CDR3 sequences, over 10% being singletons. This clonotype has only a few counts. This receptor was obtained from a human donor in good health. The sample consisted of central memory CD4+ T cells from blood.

DNA for the CDR3: TGTGCCAGCAGCCAAGATCAGGGTTGGACTGAAGCTTTCTTT. It translates to CASSQDQGWTEAFF. This chain uses TRBV4-2 with TRBJ1-1; tentative D call: TRBD1 (5 bases). This CDR3 is built from 14 residues. CDR1 is LGHNA, CDR2 YNFKEQ, per germline. Trimming took 0 bases from V and 5 from J, leaving 10 bases between them.